This TCR beta chain was sequenced during a study of identifying expanded T cells in peripheral blood (dated by TCRdb to about 2019). General notes on the study: Four technical replicates, made by sequencing separate aliquots from the same pool of genomic DNA, were compared pairwise. Broader findings and caveats from the paper: Both the number of clones called differentially abundant and the false-positive rate were significantly reduced by the beta-binomial model across all healthy-donor time intervals. The authors expected that biological variance in healthy repertoires might rise further over much longer intervals, such as months to years. About 1.3 differentially abundant clones were flagged by the binomial model between technical replicates, whereas about 15 and 18 were flagged over two weeks and four weeks, respectively. Variance in clone template counts between approximately 2-week samples significantly increased with total template count across all healthy donors.

The CDR3 holds 18 amino acids from the cysteine to the phenylalanine. Only CDR3 DNA remains: 54 bases, in frame from the first base. Germline trimming: 0 bases from V, 13 bases from J; junction bases outside gene matches: 19. Sequences LGHNA (CDR1) and YNFKEQ (CDR2) are obtained from the germline V gene. TCRbeta CDR3 regions were profiled with the immunoSEQ Assay using bias-controlled multiplex PCR amplification of genomic DNA. The authors' pipeline ran thus. The absolute abundance of each unique TCRbeta CDR3 region was quantified after sequences were collapsed and filtered. Two models were used to test differential abundance: a binomial model (Fisher-equivalent) and a beta-binomial model that adds time-dependent variance fitted from healthy donors. Clones with fewer than 5 combined templates were removed, and a clone was called differentially abundant if the clone's Benjamini-Hochberg FDR was below 0.01. Beta-binomial variance was modeled as a function of total template count across the two samples using the form v = (b*log(k)+a)^2. TCRdb stores this immuneACCESS table with in-frame sequences only. Part of the clones is absent; in the studies checked, under half of the shortfall reflects unresolved V genes, and no reason is known for the rest. V and J calls and clone size are those listed in that table; D and trimming were worked out from the DNA. The sample profile shows fewer than 130,000 clones; around 89% of them were found once. The biggest ten clones account for less than 20% of the sample.

During the collection period, no immune events, such as infections, were documented for the healthy donors. Healthy-donor blood repertoires served as a training cohort to calibrate time-dependent variance in a beta-binomial model of T-cell clone differential abundance. The training cohort included around ten healthy donors, of whom 3 were female and 7 were male. The donors were between roughly 25 and 70 years old, with an average age of roughly 41 years. Whole blood was collected from each healthy donor at three time points spaced about two weeks apart and obtained from a commercial supplier. For immunosequencing, genomic DNA was extracted from whole blood that had not been sorted. On this clone itself: Its recognized antigen is unknown. There are no base qualities to consult, and no much larger clone falls within one base.

The sequence derives from a person between 18 and 75 years old in good health. Material for sequencing was blood. Recombination joined TRBV4-2 with TRBJ2-1; TRBD2 aligns with 9 central bases. The CDR3 has the sequence CASSQEAGASLAGLHQFF. The nucleotides are TGTGCCAGCAGCCAAGAGGCAGGCGCGAGCCTAGCGGGGCTTCATCAGTTCTTC.